In this sample, the clone carrying this TCR beta chain turned up many times. Its target is unknown. This record comes from a study of T cells in Graves' hyperthyroidism and ophthalmopathy. At the level of the study: Staff took peripheral blood when the initial diagnosis was made, before any treatment began.

Overall study findings and caveats: A 13 V-J model separated ophthalmopathy from stable hyperthyroidism.

Germline V lookup: CDR1 SGHRS, CDR2 YFSETQ. The CDR3 extends over 16 amino acids. Trimming took 3 bases from V and 0 from J, leaving 13 bases between them. Authors of the study amplified TCR beta CDR3 regions from RNA transcripts. A first-round RT-PCR of the TCR CDR3 used the HTBI primer set. TCRdb ran MiXCR on the multiplex PCR reads and lists one entry per CDR3 protein. The table has 500,000 to 650,000 distinct CDR3 sequences, 14% seen once. The receptor's source is a woman aged 40 to 50 with Graves' hyperthyroidism. V gene TRBV5-1 combines with J gene TRBJ2-1, with D uncertain. The sample was blood. The CDR3 spells CASSSRSTGSYNEQFF. The CDR3 DNA sequence: TGCGCCAGCAGCTCCCGTTCTACCGGCTCCTACAATGAGCAGTTCTTC.